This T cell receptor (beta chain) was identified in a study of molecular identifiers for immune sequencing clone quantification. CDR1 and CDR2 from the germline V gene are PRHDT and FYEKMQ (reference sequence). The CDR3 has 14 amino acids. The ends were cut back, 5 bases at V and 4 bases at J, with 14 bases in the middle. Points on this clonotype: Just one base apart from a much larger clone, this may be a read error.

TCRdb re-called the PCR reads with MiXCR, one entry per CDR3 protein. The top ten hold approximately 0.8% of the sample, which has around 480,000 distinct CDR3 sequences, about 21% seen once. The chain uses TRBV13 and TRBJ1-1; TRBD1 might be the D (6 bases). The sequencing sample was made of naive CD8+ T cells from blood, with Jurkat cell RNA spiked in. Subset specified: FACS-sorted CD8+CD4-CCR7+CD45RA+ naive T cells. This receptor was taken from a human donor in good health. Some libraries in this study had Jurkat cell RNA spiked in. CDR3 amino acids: CASSRRRGGTEAFF. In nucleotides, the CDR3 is TGTGCCAGCAGCCGCCGCAGGGGCGGCACTGAAGCTTTCTTT.